Below, 19 T cell receptor beta chains from the same sample are listed, as sequenced in a study of cytomegalovirus exposure and HLA in healthy donors. PCR amplification relied on 60 Vbeta primers (plus 13 Jbeta primers). Method: immunoSEQ multiplex PCR; TCRdb's copy keeps in-frame clones and lacks some. The sample contains around 140,000 clones, less than 85% of which appear only once. Sample: PBMCs. The receptors shown here come from a man aged 35-49 years in good health and CMV-seronegative.

The rearrangement joins TRBV19 to TRBJ2-3; 7 bases align to TRBD1. V shed 4 bases, J shed 2 bases, and the junction held 9 bases outside the gene matches. The germline V gene has CDR1 LNHDA and CDR2 SQIVND (reference sequence). This CDR3 comprises 16 residues. CDR3 bases: TGTGCCAGTAGTAATCGAGGGGGCTCAAACACAGATACGCAGTATTTT. Protein sequence: CASSNRGGSNTDTQYF. Looking up the rest from reference TRBV19 and TRBJ2-3 gives the full variable domain: DGGITQSPKYLFRKEGQNVTLSCEQNLNHDAMYWYRQDPGQGLRLIYYSQIVNDFQKGDIAEGYSVSREKKESFPLTVTSAQKNPTAFYLCASSNRGGSNTDTQYFGPGTRLTVL.

CDR3 sequence: CASSDDGANYGYTF. CDR3 in DNA: TGTGCCAGCAGTGACGACGGAGCTAACTATGGCTACACCTTC. The gene calls are TRBV2 and TRBJ1-2; D gene uncertain. Trimming took off 3 bases at V and 0 bases at J, with 8 bases between the two ends. Germline V gene data show CDR1 as SNHLY and CDR2 as FYNNEI. The CDR3 loop spans 14 amino acids.

The chain recombines TRBV7-2 with TRBJ2-3; 7 bases agree with TRBD2. CDR3 length: 18 residues. The germline CDR1 and CDR2 sequences are SGHTA and FQGNSA. V lost 4 bases to trimming and J lost 0 bases; unmatched junction nucleotides: 13. CDR3 DNA: TGTGCCAGCAGCTATCGCCCGGCGGCTAGCGGTAGCACAGATACGCAGTATTTT. Translating it yields CASSYRPAASGSTDTQYF.

This clone was seen only once. The V call is TRBV5-6, the J call TRBJ2-3; TRBD2 matches at 13 bases. CDR1 is SGHDT, CDR2 YYEEEE, per germline. The trim removed 2 bases at V and 4 bases at J, leaving 4 bases unmatched. The CDR3 is 16 residues long. The CDR3 DNA reads as TGTGCCAGCAGCTTAGGACTAGCGGGGGTGGCAGATACGCAGTATTTT. Translation gives CASSLGLAGVADTQYF.

The chain links TRBV19 to TRBJ2-7, with 8 bases aligning to TRBD2. The CDR3 is 16 amino acids. Unmatched junction bases numbered 9, after V lost 3 bases and J lost 2 bases. The germline CDR1 and CDR2 sequences are LNHDA and SQIVND (reference sequence). The chain's CDR3 is CASSIIGAGATYEQYF. The CDR3 DNA reads TGTGCCAGTAGTATTATAGGAGCGGGAGCTACCTACGAGCAGTACTTC.

This clone appeared a single time. This rearrangement joins TRBV27 to TRBJ2-5, with 10 nucleotides matching TRBD2. The end of the DNA aligns better with TRBJ2-7, so the J call may be wrong. Germline V gene lookup returns CDR1 MNHEY and CDR2 SMNVEV (reference sequence). The CDR3 spans 15 residues. Written as DNA, the CDR3 is TGTGCCAGCAGTTCCCCTAGCGGGAGTTCCTACGAGCAGTACTTC. It specifies CASSSPSGSSYEQYF.

The gene calls are TRBV23-1 and TRBJ2-7; 10 positions match TRBD2. TRBV23-1 is classed as an ORF, of uncertain function. V dropped 6 bases and J dropped 0; count of bases not matched to a gene: 11. This CDR3 region has 17 residues. CDR3 DNA sequence: TGCGCCAGCAGCCCCCGTGGCCTAGCGGGAGACTCCTACGAGCAGTACTTC. As protein: CASSPRGLAGDSYEQYF.

V and J are TRBV5-1 and TRBJ2-1; 13 nucleotides align to TRBD2. Germline V lookup: CDR1 SGHRS, CDR2 YFSETQ. The CDR3 loop spans 14 amino acids. After removal of 3 bases from V and 9 bases from J, the junction contained 3 bases not matched to a gene. This CDR3 is CASSSLAGGPEQFF. CDR3 coding DNA: TGCGCCAGCAGCTCACTAGCGGGGGGGCCTGAGCAGTTCTTC.

This rearrangement joins TRBV7-2 to TRBJ2-1, with 10 bases aligning to TRBD2. The germline V gene has CDR1 SGHTA and CDR2 FQGNSA. The V and J ends lost 5 bases and 4 bases, in that order; junction bases with no gene match: 8. The CDR3 totals 16 residues. CDR3 DNA: TGTGCCAGCAGCATCCGAAGCGGGGGGGCGTACAATGAGCAGTTCTTC. Translated, it gives CASSIRSGGAYNEQFF.

The V call is TRBV5-6, the J call TRBJ2-2, with 8 bases matching TRBD1. The CDR3 sequence is 15 residues long. V lost 4 bases to trimming and J lost 3 bases; unmatched junction nucleotides: 5. Germline V gene sequence: CDR1 SGHDT, CDR2 YYEEEE. The CDR3 is CASSLRQGYTGELFF. Here the CDR3 DNA reads TGTGCCAGCAGCCTCCGACAGGGGTACACCGGGGAGCTGTTTTTT.

V gene TRBV7-2 combines with J gene TRBJ1-1; the D is unclear. Trimming left V 3 bases short and J 0 bases short, with 14 bases between. The CDR3 consists of 16 residues. Germline values: CDR1 SGHTA, CDR2 FQGNSA. The CDR3 spells CASSFPTTGLNTEAFF. The CDR3 DNA follows: TGTGCCAGCAGCTTCCCGACAACGGGGTTGAACACTGAAGCTTTCTTT.

This chain uses TRBV7-2 with TRBJ2-3; 10 bases are shared with TRBD2. CDR1 SGHTA and CDR2 FQGNSA come from the germline V gene. The V and J ends lost 0 bases and 4 bases, in that order; junction bases with no gene match: 7. This CDR3 spans 17 amino acids. CDR3 loop: CASSLARVAGGPDTQYF. The CDR3 bases are TGTGCCAGCAGCTTAGCGAGGGTAGCGGGAGGCCCAGATACGCAGTATTTT.

The rearrangement uses TRBV6-5 and TRBJ2-5; D perhaps matches TRBD1 (5 bases). V lost 7 bases, J lost 5 bases, and 20 bases lay in between. Per the germline V gene, CDR1 is MNHEY and CDR2 is SVGAGI. This CDR3 contains 15 residues. Written as DNA, the CDR3 is TGTGCCAGCACCCTAGGGCAGGGTTTTTCGGAGACCCAGTACTTC. Its translation: CASTLGQGFSETQYF.

The V and J genes are TRBV7-2 and TRBJ2-4; the D gene is possibly TRBD2 (5 bases). The CDR3 has 12 amino acids. V lost 1 base to trimming and J lost 11 bases, with 9 bases between them. The germline V gene encodes CDR1 SGHTA and CDR2 FQGNSA. The CDR3 reads CASSLGGQVQYF. Here the CDR3 DNA reads TGTGCCAGCAGCTTAGGCGGGCAAGTTCAGTACTTC.

V gene TRBV27 combines with J gene TRBJ1-1; possible D gene TRBD1, 5 bases. Trimming shortened V by 5 bases and J by 3 bases, and 16 bases separated the two germline ends. Germline values: CDR1 MNHEY, CDR2 SMNVEV (reference sequence). The CDR3 extends over 15 amino acids. CDR3 DNA: TGTGCCAGCAGTCCCCGGGGGAGGGTTGACACTGAAGCTTTCTTT. Translation gives CASSPRGRVDTEAFF.

V usage is TRBV7-9 and J usage is TRBJ2-6, with D uncertain. Trimming left V 1 base short and J 0 bases short, with 10 bases between. The CDR3 covers 17 residues. Germline V lookup: CDR1 SEHNR, CDR2 FQNEAQ (reference sequence). The CDR3 DNA reads TGTGCCAGCAGCTTAGGAGATTTGAGCTCTGGGGCCAACGTCCTGACTTTC. Translated: CASSLGDLSSGANVLTF.

The J gene is TRBJ2-2, the V gene TRBV28; 7 bases align to TRBD1. The CDR3 is made up of 16 amino acids. V gave up 4 bases and J gave up 3 bases; unmatched junction bases: 8. Per the germline V gene, CDR1 is MDHEN and CDR2 is SYDVKM. The CDR3 spells CASSSLLTGYTGELFF. DNA for the CDR3: TGTGCCAGCAGTTCCCTACTGACAGGGTACACCGGGGAGCTGTTTTTT.

The chain couples TRBV27 to TRBJ2-1; 10 bases match TRBD2. There are 19 residues in the CDR3. The germline gives CDR1 MNHEY, CDR2 SMNVEV (reference sequence). With 5 bases clipped from V and 4 bases from J, the junction kept 17 bases outside the gene matches. The CDR3 DNA reads TGTGCCAGCAGTGGACAAAACCCCCCCCCGGGACTAGCGTACAATGAGCAGTTCTTC. Amino acid sequence: CASSGQNPPPGLAYNEQFF.

The chain links TRBV6-1 to TRBJ1-6; D call uncertain. With 4 bases removed from V and 0 bases from J, the gap between germline ends came to 16 bases. Germline V gives CDR1 MNHNS, CDR2 SASEGT. The CDR3 is 18 amino acids. The CDR3 sequence: CASSANPGGSSYNSPLHF. In DNA, the CDR3 is TGTGCCAGCAGTGCTAATCCGGGTGGGAGCTCCTATAATTCACCCCTCCACTTT.